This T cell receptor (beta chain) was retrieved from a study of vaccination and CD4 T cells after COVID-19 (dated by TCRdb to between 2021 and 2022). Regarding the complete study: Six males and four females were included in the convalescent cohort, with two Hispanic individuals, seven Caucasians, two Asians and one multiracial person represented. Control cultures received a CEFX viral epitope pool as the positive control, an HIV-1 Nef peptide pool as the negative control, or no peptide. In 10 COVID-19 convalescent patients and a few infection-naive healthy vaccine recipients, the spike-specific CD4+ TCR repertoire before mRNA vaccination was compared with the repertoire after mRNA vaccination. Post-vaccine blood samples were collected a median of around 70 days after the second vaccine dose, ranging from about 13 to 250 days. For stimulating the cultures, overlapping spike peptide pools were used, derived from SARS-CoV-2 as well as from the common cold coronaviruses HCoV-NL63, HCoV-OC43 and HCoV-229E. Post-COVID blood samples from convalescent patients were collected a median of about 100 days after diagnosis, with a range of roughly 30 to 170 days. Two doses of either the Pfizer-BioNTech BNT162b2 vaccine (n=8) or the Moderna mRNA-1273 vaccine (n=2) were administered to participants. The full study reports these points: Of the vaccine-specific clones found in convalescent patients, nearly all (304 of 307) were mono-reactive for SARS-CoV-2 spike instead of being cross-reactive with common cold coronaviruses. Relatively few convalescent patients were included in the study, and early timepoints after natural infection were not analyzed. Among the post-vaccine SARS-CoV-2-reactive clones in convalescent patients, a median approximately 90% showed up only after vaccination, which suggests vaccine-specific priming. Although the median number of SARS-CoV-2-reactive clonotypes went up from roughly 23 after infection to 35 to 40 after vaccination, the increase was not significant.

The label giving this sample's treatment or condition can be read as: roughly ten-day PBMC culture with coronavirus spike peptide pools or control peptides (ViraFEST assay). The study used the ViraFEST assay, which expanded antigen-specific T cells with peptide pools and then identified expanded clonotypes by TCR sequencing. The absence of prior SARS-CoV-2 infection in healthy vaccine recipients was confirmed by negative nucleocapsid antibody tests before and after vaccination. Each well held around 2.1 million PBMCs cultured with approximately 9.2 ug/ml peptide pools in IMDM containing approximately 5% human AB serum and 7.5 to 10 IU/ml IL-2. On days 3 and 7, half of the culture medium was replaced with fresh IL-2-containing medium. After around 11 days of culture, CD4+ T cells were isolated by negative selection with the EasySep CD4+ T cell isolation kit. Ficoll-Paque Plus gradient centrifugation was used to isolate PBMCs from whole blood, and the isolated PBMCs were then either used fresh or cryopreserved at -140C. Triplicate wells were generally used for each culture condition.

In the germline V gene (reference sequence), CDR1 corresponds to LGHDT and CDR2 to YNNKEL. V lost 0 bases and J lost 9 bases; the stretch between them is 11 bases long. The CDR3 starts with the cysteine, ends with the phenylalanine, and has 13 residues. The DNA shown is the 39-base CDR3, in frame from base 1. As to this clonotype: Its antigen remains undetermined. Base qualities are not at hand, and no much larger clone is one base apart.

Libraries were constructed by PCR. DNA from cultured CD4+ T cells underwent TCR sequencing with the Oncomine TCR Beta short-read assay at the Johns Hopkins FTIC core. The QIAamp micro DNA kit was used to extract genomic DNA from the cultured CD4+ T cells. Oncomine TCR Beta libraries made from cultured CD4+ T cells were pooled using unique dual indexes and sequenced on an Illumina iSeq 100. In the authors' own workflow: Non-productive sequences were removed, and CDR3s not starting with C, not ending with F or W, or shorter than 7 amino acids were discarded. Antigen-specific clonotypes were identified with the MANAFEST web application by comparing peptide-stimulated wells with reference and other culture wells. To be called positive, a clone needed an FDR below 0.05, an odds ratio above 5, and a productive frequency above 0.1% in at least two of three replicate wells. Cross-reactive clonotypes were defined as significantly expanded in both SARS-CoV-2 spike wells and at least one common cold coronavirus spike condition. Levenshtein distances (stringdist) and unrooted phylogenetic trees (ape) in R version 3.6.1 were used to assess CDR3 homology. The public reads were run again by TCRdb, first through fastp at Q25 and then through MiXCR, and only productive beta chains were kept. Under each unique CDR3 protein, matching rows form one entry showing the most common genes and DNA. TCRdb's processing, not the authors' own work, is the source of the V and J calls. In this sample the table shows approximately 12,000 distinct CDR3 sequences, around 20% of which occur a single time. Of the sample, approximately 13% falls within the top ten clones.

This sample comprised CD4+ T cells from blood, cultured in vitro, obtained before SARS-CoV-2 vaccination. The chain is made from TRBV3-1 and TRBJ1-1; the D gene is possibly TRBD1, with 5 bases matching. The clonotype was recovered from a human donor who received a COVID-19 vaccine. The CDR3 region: CASSQDRGRKAFF. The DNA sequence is TGTGCCAGCAGCCAAGATCGGGGGAGAAAAGCTTTCTTT.